One and the same sample provided the 31 T cell receptor beta chains below, sequenced in a study of human T cells and chemical hapten exposure. TCRdb itself ran the RACE reads through MiXCR, one entry per CDR3 protein. Among 100,000 to 150,000 distinct CDR3 sequences, roughly 15% were seen once, and the ten largest hold approximately 0.92%. Time point defined: patch test 1, 2 weeks after DPC sensitization. Treatment noted: therapeutic diphenylcyclopropenone sensitization with weekly scalp DPC. Sequencing was performed on whole blood, taken in connection with sensitization to the hapten diphenylcyclopropenone (DPC). The receptors were gathered from a man aged 18 to 30 with alopecia areata. Some clones in this sample may be carry-over from other donors' samples.

V and J are TRBV6-5 and TRBJ1-2; D not certain. The CDR3 extends over 14 amino acids. V lost 0 bases and J 4 bases, leaving 9 bases between the germline ends. Germline V gene sequence: CDR1 MNHEY, CDR2 SVGAGI. CDR3 coding DNA: TGTGCCAGCAGTTACTCTTCTCGTTTCTATGGCTACACCTTC. Translated: CASSYSSRFYGYTF.

This clonotype was counted ten times or more. The chain links TRBV7-6 to TRBJ1-6; D is undetermined. Germline V gene data show CDR1 as SGHVS and CDR2 as FNYEAQ. The CDR3 has 13 amino acids. V lost 8 bases and J 5 bases, leaving 10 bases between the germline ends. The chain's CDR3 is CASGADNNSPLHF. In DNA, the CDR3 is TGTGCCAGCGGCGCGGATAATAATTCACCCCTCCACTTT.

The rearrangement links TRBV5-5 to TRBJ2-5; D call uncertain. Trimming left V 5 bases short and J 1 base short, with 9 bases between. CDR3 length: 13 residues. Germline values: CDR1 SGHKS, CDR2 YYEKEE (reference sequence). CDR3 amino acids: CASSFVLQETQYF. The DNA of the CDR3 is TGTGCCAGCAGTTTTGTCCTCCAAGAGACCCAGTACTTC.

The gene calls are TRBV6-6 and TRBJ2-3; D remains ambiguous. Germline assignment: CDR1 MNHNY and CDR2 SVGAGI (reference sequence). This CDR3 is built from 15 residues. V was shortened by 0 bases and J by 4 bases, with 11 bases between the two germline ends. CDR3 bases: TGTGCCAGCAGTTACTCGACAAGGCAGGCAGATACGCAGTATTTT. Residues: CASSYSTRQADTQYF.

This clonotype showed up just a few times. The chain carries TRBV4-3 and TRBJ1-6; 9 nucleotides line up with TRBD1. Germline V gives CDR1 LGHNA, CDR2 YSLEER. The CDR3 covers 16 residues. V dropped 1 base and J dropped 7; count of bases not matched to a gene: 5. The CDR3: CASSQVGTGRNSPLHF. CDR3 bases: TGCGCCAGCAGCCAAGTGGGGACAGGGAGGAATTCACCCCTCCACTTT.

This clonotype was recorded at least ten times. J is TRBJ1-4 and V is TRBV10-2; the D gene is possibly TRBD1 (5 bases). V lost 6 bases and J 7 bases, leaving 15 bases between the germline ends. Per the germline V gene, CDR1 is WSHSY and CDR2 is SAAADI. This CDR3 is 14 amino acids long. Here the CDR3 reads CASRTGTRGEKLFF. The CDR3 nucleotides are TGCGCCAGCAGGACCGGGACCCGGGGTGAAAAACTGTTTTTT.

V usage is TRBV11-2 and J usage is TRBJ2-1, with D maybe TRBD2 (6 bases). V lost 1 base and J 5 bases, leaving 9 bases between the germline ends. The CDR3 has 14 amino acids. In germline, CDR1 is SGHAT, CDR2 FQNNGV. The CDR3 DNA sequence: TGTGCCAGCAGCTTAGGGTGGAGGGACAATGAGCAGTTCTTC. Translated, it gives CASSLGWRDNEQFF.

This chain joins TRBV20-1 and TRBJ2-1; TRBD1 or TRBD2 may be the D gene (5 bases each). Germline V gene sequence: CDR1 DFQATT, CDR2 SNEGSKA (reference sequence). CDR3 size: 13 residues. V shed 2 bases and J shed 7 bases, with 12 bases lying between them. The DNA of the CDR3 is TGCAGTGCTAGAAGGGACGGGGATAATGAGCAGTTCTTC. The encoded protein is CSARRDGDNEQFF.

V is TRBV29-1 and J is TRBJ2-7; TRBD1 might be the D (5 bases). The CDR3 is 15 amino acids. The ends were cut back, 4 bases at V and 3 bases at J, with 19 bases in the middle. Germline V CDR1 and CDR2: SQVTM, ANQGSEA. This CDR3 is CSVVWLAQANYEQYF. The CDR3 bases are TGCAGCGTTGTTTGGTTGGCACAGGCTAACTACGAGCAGTACTTC.

The chain combines TRBV7-2 with TRBJ2-3; D might be TRBD1 or TRBD2, each matching 5 bases. Germline CDR1 is SGHTA and CDR2 is FQGNSA. Trimming removed 5 bases at V and 1 base at J, with 10 bases between. CDR3 length equals 14 residues. The CDR3 protein is CASSRRDGTDTQYF. For the CDR3, the DNA is TGTGCCAGCAGCCGACGGGACGGCACAGATACGCAGTATTTT.

The chain links TRBV7-2 to TRBJ2-3, with 8 bases that match TRBD2. Germline values: CDR1 SGHTA, CDR2 FQGNSA. V lost 6 bases to trimming and J lost 4 bases; unmatched junction nucleotides: 9. This CDR3 region has 15 residues. CDR3 region: CASRPPGLVADTQYF. The CDR3 coding sequence is TGTGCCAGCAGGCCCCCGGGACTAGTCGCAGATACGCAGTATTTT.

This clonotype was observed many times. The gene calls are TRBV7-9 and TRBJ1-1, with TRBD1 identical over 7 bases. CDR3 length: 16 residues. Germline trimming cut 5 bases from V and 0 bases from J; bases unmatched to any gene: 9. CDR1 and CDR2 (germline): SEHNR, FQNEAQ (reference sequence). CDR3 sequence: CASSAPGTAMNTEAFF. CDR3 in DNA: TGTGCCAGCAGCGCCCCCGGGACAGCCATGAACACTGAAGCTTTCTTT.

This clonotype has just a few counts. This sequence joins TRBV7-9 and TRBJ1-5; D not resolved. The germline gives CDR1 SEHNR, CDR2 FQNEAQ (reference sequence). The CDR3 contains 15 residues. Trimming stripped 2 bases from V and 3 bases from J, with 11 bases between. CDR3 sequence: CASSLTGRANQPQHF. In DNA, the CDR3 is TGTGCCAGCAGCTTAACCGGACGGGCCAATCAGCCCCAGCATTTT.

This clonotype was observed a few times. The V gene is TRBV10-3, the J gene TRBJ2-1; a possible D gene is TRBD2 (5 bases). The CDR3 runs to 12 residues. Trimming shortened V by 8 bases and J by 6 bases, and 11 bases separated the two germline ends. Germline CDR1 reads ENHRY; CDR2 reads SYGVKD. The CDR3 sequence: CAIGSTTNEQFF. The DNA of the CDR3 is TGTGCCATCGGGAGCACTACCAATGAGCAGTTCTTC.

V is TRBV20-1 and J is TRBJ2-7; 9 bases agree with TRBD2. Germline lookup yields CDR1 DFQATT and CDR2 SNEGSKA (reference sequence). Trimming cost V 3 bases and J 2 bases; bases outside gene matches: 2. The CDR3 sequence is 13 residues long. The CDR3 bases are TGCAGTGCTAGGGAGCGGGGGGCCTACGAGCAGTACTTC. It is translated as CSARERGAYEQYF.

This clonotype was found a few times. The genes are TRBV6-5 and TRBJ1-2; D is unclear. Trimming shortened V by 5 bases and J by 7 bases, and 14 bases separated the two germline ends. CDR1 MNHEY and CDR2 SVGAGI come from the germline V gene. The CDR3 is 13 amino acids. This chain's CDR3 is CASSRTQELGYTF. The CDR3 DNA sequence: TGTGCCAGCAGTCGGACGCAGGAGCTTGGCTACACCTTC.

The chain employs TRBV4-3 and TRBJ1-2; D is uncertain. V was shortened by 0 bases and J by 7 bases, with 12 bases between the two germline ends. CDR1 LGHNA and CDR2 YSLEER come from the germline V gene. This CDR3 comprises 14 residues. The CDR3 protein is CASSQEAGSAGYTF. The DNA for the CDR3 is TGCGCCAGCAGCCAAGAGGCGGGCTCGGCTGGCTACACCTTC.

Ten or more counts support this clonotype. The chain couples TRBV11-2 to TRBJ2-1, with 7 bases identical to TRBD1. Losses at the gene ends were 5 bases for V and 7 bases for J; bases not matched to a gene: 8. Germline loops: CDR1 SGHAT, CDR2 FQNNGV. The length of the CDR3 is 14 residues. CDR3 sequence (DNA): TGTGCCAGCAGCCCGACCCAGACAGGGAATGAGCAGTTCTTC. It yields the protein CASSPTQTGNEQFF. Filled out from reference TRBV11-2 and TRBJ2-1, the complete variable domain reads EAGVAQSPRYKIIEKRQSVAFWCNPISGHATLYWYQQILGQGPKLLIQFQNNGVVDDSQLPKDRFSAERLKGVDSTLKIQPAKLEDSAVYLCASSPTQTGNEQFFGPGTRLTVL.

CDR3 nucleotides: TGCAGCGTTGAAGAGGATAACTATGGCTACACCTTC. Translation: CSVEEDNYGYTF. The V gene is TRBV29-1, the J gene TRBJ1-2; D uncertain. Between the trimmed V and J ends, which lost 0 bases and 1 base, there was a span of 3 bases. Germline V gene lookup returns CDR1 SQVTM and CDR2 ANQGSEA. CDR3 length: 12 residues.

This clonotype occurred a few times. V and J are TRBV20-1 and TRBJ2-3, with D maybe TRBD1 (5 bases). The CDR3 loop spans 13 amino acids. Trimming left V 4 bases short and J 2 bases short, with 10 bases between. CDR1 and CDR2 (germline): DFQATT, SNEGSKA (reference sequence). This CDR3 is CSAKVGPTDTQYF. Here the CDR3 DNA reads TGCAGTGCTAAGGTGGGGCCCACAGATACGCAGTATTTT.

J is TRBJ2-7 and V is TRBV7-8; D is unresolved. The CDR3 contains 14 residues. Germline CDR1 reads SGHVS; CDR2 reads FQNEAQ. Trimming removed 3 bases at V and 4 bases at J, with 13 bases between. The CDR3 nucleotides are TGTGCCAGCAGCTTGGGCCCACGGTTATACGAGCAGTACTTC. It is translated as CASSLGPRLYEQYF.

The CDR3 DNA reads as TGCGCCAGCAGCCCGGGAGCGAGCTCCTACGAGCAGTACGTC. Translated, it gives CASSPGASSYEQYV. The rearrangement uses TRBV23-1 and TRBJ2-7; perhaps TRBD2 as D (6 bases). TRBV23-1 is annotated as an ORF whose role is uncertain. V was shortened by 6 bases and J by 0 bases, with 12 bases between the two germline ends. The CDR3 is 14 residues long.

This clonotype was seen many times. The rearrangement links TRBV11-2 to TRBJ2-7; 8 nucleotides align to TRBD1. Losses at the gene ends were 5 bases for V and 2 bases for J; bases not matched to a gene: 5. Germline CDR1 and CDR2: SGHAT and FQNNGV. The CDR3 is 14 amino acids. CDR3 protein: CASSLGTGPYEQYV. Written as DNA, the CDR3 is TGTGCCAGCAGCCTCGGGACAGGTCCCTACGAGCAGTACGTC.

This chain connects TRBV12-2 to TRBJ1-2; the table's D call, TRBD1, has no DNA check behind it. TRBV12-2 represents a pseudogene. The CDR3 sequence is 17 residues long. CDR3 nucleotide sequence: TGTGCAAGTCGCCCAAGCTCTCCTAAGGGGTGCGACTATGGCTACACCTTC. Amino acids: CASRPSSPKGCDYGYTF.

This rearrangement joins TRBV6-2 or TRBV6-3 to TRBJ1-4, with a weak D call TRBD1 (5 bases). Germline V gene lookup returns CDR1 MNHEY and CDR2 SVGEGT. The CDR3 loop spans 15 amino acids. Trimming pared 5 bases from V and 11 bases from J, leaving 21 bases between. Here the CDR3 DNA reads TGTGCCAGCAGTGGGTCGGGACCTACTGTGTGGAAACTGTTTTTT. This translates into CASSGSGPTVWKLFF.

This clonotype was detected only a few times. The CDR3 bases are TGTGCCAGCAGACGAACTAGCGGGGGGGCCTCTGAGCAGTTCTTC. Translation gives CASRRTSGGASEQFF. The chain employs TRBV6-4 and TRBJ2-1, with 13 bases matching TRBD2. This CDR3 spans 15 amino acids. Germline-derived CDR1 and CDR2 are MRHNA and SNTAGT. Trimming took 6 bases from V and 9 from J; bases not matched to a gene: 8.

This clonotype was seen at least ten times. The CDR3 region has the DNA TGCGCCAGCGCCGCCGGTGGGGCCAACGTCCTGACTTTC. Amino acids: CASAAGGANVLTF. This sequence joins TRBV5-1 and TRBJ2-6; unclear D gene. Trimming removed 7 bases at V and 3 bases at J, with 8 bases between. The CDR3 spans 13 residues. The V gene's germline CDR1 is SGHRS and CDR2 YFSETQ.

J is TRBJ2-2 and V is TRBV11-2; TRBD1 agrees at 7 bases. Germline V gives CDR1 SGHAT, CDR2 FQNNGV. J was trimmed by 3 bases and V by 2 bases; bases with no gene match: 6. This CDR3 region has 16 residues. CDR3 nucleotide sequence: TGTGCCAGCAGCTTACGTGACAGGGCGGACACCGGGGAGCTGTTTTTT. This translates into CASSLRDRADTGELFF.

This clonotype was recorded many times. The CDR3 bases are TGTGCCAGCAGCTTAGCCCCGGGAGTCGGGTCACCCCTCCACTTT. Its translation: CASSLAPGVGSPLHF. The chain uses TRBV7-9 and TRBJ1-6; D is unclear. The CDR3 sequence is 15 residues long. The germline V gene encodes CDR1 SEHNR and CDR2 FQNEAQ (reference sequence). With 0 bases removed from V and 10 bases from J, the gap between germline ends came to 13 bases.

This clonotype was detected a few times. The chain combines TRBV3-1 with TRBJ2-5; D unclear. Germline CDR1 and CDR2: LGHDT and YNNKEL (reference sequence). This CDR3 contains 12 residues. V was trimmed by 4 bases and J by 4 bases, leaving 7 bases between them. CDR3 in DNA: TGTGCCAGCAGCCTGAGCTTAGAGACCCAGTACTTC. Its protein is CASSLSLETQYF.

This clonotype was found a few times. For the CDR3, the DNA is TGCAGCGTTGTTGACGCCTTGGCGGGTGAAGCTTTCTTT. It encodes CSVVDALAGEAFF. J is TRBJ1-1 and V is TRBV29-1; D gene unclear. The CDR3 sequence is 13 residues long. Germline V gene sequence: CDR1 SQVTM, CDR2 ANQGSEA. Trimming removed 4 bases at V and 7 bases at J, with 16 bases between.